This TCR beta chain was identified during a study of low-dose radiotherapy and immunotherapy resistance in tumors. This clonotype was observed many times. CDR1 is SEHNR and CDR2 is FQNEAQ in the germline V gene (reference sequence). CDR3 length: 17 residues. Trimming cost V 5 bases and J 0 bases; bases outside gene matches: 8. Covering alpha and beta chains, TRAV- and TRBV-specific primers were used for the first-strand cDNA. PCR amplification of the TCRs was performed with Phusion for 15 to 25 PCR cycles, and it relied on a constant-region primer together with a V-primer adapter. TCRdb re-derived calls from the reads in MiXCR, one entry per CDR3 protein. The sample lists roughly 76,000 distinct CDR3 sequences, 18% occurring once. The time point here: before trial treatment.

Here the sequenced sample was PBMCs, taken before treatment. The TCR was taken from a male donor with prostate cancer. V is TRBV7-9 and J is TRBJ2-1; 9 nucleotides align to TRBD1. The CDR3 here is CASSPDRGKGSYNEQFF. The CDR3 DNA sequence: TGTGCCAGCAGCCCGGACAGGGGAAAAGGCTCCTACAATGAGCAGTTCTTC.